The sequence of this T cell receptor (beta chain) was determined in a study of OX40 agonist ivuxolimab in advanced cancers. On the study more broadly: Recorded diagnoses for dose-escalation patients were hepatocellular carcinoma, melanoma, renal cell or head and neck cancer. Study results and limitations: Individuals who were partial responders at 0.1-3.0 mg/kg had clonal expansion that ranked among the lowest. The mean number of expanded clones was higher in CD8+ T cells than in CD4+.

With regard to this clone: Its antigen remains unidentified.

Libraries were prepared by immunoSEQ multiplex PCR; TCRdb keeps only in-frame clonotypes and omits some of them. The table records about 70,000 clones, more than 75% of them present only once. The CDR3 extends over 11 amino acids. V was trimmed by 8 bases and J by 2 bases, leaving 6 bases between them. CDR1 and CDR2 from the germline V gene are SNHLY and FYNNEI. The specimen comprised CD4+ or CD8+ T cells sorted from blood, sampled in a trial of the OX40 agonist ivuxolimab. This TCR was sampled from an adult with an advanced solid tumor such as melanoma, head and neck, liver or kidney cancer. This chain joins TRBV2 and TRBJ2-5, with D uncertain. CDR3 loop: CASALQETQYF. The CDR3 coding sequence is TGTGCCAGCGCGCTACAAGAGACCCAGTACTTC.